This T cell receptor (beta chain) was retrieved from a study of T cells after yellow fever vaccination. About the research overall: Low-cell-number fractions were prepared with SMART-Seq v4 Ultra Low Input. Findings and caveats of the study: Clonotype sharing between CD4 and CD8 compartments was small.

On this clonotype itself: What it binds is not known.

TCRdb re-called the 5' RACE reads with MiXCR, one entry per CDR3 protein. The sample has more than 300,000 distinct CDR3 sequences, roughly 10% seen once. CDR3 length equals 17 residues. CDR1 MNHEY and CDR2 SVGAGI come from the germline V gene. Trimming at V came to 5 bases and at J to 3 bases, leaving 12 bases not matched to a gene. This sequence joins TRBV6-5 and TRBJ2-7; TRBD2 matches 11 bases. The specimen comprised CD4+ T cells sorted from PBMCs, sampled 45 days after the yellow fever booster vaccination. The origin of this receptor is a man aged 18 to 29 who received the YFV17D yellow fever vaccine. CDR3 DNA sequence: TGTGCCAGCAGTACCGTTAGACTAGCGGGGAACATCTACGAGCAGTACTTC. Protein product: CASSTVRLAGNIYEQYF.